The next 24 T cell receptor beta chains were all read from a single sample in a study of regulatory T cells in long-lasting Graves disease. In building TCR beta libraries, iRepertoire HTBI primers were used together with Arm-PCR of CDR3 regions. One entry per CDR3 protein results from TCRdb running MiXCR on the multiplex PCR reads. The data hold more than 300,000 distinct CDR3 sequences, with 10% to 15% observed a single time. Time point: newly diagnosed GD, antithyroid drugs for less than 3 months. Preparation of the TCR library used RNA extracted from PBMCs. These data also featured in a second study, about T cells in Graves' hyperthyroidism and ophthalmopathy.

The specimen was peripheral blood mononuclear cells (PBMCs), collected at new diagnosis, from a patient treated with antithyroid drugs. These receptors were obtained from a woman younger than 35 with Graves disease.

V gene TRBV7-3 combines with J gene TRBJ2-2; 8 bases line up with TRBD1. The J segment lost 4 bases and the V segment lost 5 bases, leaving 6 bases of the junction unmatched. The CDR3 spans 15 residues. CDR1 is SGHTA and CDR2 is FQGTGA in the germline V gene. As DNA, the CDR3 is TGTGCCAGCAGCCCCAGTACAGGGGGCACCGGGGAGCTGTTTTTT. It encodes CASSPSTGGTGELFF.

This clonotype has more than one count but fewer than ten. The CDR3 spells CSASDRGGAKNIQYF. CDR3 DNA: TGCAGTGCTAGTGACCGGGGAGGGGCCAAAAACATTCAGTACTTC. The chain recombines TRBV20-1 with TRBJ2-4, with TRBD2 matching over 7 bases. In germline, CDR1 is DFQATT, CDR2 SNEGSKA (reference sequence). J lost 1 base, V lost 3 bases, and 6 bases had no gene match. This CDR3 has 15 residues.

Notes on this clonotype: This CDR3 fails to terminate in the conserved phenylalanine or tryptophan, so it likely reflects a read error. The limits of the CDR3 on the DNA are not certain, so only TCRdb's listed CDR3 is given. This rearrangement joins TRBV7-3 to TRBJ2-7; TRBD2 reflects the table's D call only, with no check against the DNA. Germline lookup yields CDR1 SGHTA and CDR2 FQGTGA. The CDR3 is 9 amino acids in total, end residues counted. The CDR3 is CASSLIASG.

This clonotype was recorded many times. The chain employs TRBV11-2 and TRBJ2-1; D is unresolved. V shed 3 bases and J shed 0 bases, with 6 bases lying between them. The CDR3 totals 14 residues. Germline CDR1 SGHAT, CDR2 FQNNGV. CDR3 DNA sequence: TGTGCCAGCAGCTTTTTGGGCTCCTACAATGAGCAGTTCTTC. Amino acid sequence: CASSFLGSYNEQFF.

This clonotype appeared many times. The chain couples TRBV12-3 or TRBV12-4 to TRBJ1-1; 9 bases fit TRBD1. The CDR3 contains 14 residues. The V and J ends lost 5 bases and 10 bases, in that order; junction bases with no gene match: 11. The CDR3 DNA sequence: TGTGCCAGCAGTGCATCGGACAGGGGAGTAAGAGCTTTCTTT. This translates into CASSASDRGVRAFF.

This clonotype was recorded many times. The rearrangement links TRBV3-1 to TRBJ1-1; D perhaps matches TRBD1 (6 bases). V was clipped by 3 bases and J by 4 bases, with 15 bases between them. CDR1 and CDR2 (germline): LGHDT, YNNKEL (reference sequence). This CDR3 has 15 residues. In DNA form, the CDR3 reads TGTGCCAGCAGCCACCCTAGGGAGGGGGTCACTGAAGCTTTCTTT. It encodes CASSHPREGVTEAFF.

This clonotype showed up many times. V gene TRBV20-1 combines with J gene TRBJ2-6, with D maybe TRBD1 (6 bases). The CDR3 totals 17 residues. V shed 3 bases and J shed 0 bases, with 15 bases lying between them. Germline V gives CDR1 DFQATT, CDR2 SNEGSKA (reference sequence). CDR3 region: CSASLQGSISGANVLTF. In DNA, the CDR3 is TGCAGTGCTAGCCTGCAGGGGTCAATCTCTGGGGCCAACGTCCTGACTTTC.

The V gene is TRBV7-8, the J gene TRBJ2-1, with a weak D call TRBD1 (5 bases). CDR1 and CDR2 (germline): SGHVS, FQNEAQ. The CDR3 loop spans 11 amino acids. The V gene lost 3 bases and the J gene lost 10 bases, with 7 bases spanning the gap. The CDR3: CASSLTAEQFF. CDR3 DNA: TGTGCCAGCAGCTTGACAGCCGAGCAGTTCTTC.

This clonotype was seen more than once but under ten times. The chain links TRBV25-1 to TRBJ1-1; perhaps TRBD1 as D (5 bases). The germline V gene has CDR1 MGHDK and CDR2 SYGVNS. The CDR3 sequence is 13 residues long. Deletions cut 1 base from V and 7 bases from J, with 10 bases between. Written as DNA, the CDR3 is TGTGCCAGCAGTGAATTGGGGGAAGGTGAAGCTTTCTTT. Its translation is CASSELGEGEAFF.

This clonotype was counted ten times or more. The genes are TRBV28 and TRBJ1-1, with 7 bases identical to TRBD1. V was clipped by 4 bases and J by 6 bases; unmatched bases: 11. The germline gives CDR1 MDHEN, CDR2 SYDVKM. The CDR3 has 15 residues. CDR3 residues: CASSYRGQRGPEAFF. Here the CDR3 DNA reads TGTGCCAGCAGTTACCGGGGACAGAGAGGGCCTGAAGCTTTCTTT.

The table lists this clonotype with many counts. CDR3 sequence reads: CASNWREGQDTQYF. For the CDR3, the DNA is TGTGCCAGCAATTGGCGGGAGGGCCAAGATACGCAGTATTTT. The gene calls are TRBV2 and TRBJ2-3, with 9 bases matching TRBD2. Germline values: CDR1 SNHLY, CDR2 FYNNEI. V dropped 7 bases and J dropped 5; count of bases not matched to a gene: 7. This CDR3 comprises 14 residues.

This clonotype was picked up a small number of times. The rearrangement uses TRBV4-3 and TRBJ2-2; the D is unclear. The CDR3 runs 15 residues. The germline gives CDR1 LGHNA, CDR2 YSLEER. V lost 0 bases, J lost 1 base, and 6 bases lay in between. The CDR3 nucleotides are TGCGCCAGCAGCCAAGATATGAAGAACACCGGGGAGCTGTTTTTT. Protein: CASSQDMKNTGELFF.

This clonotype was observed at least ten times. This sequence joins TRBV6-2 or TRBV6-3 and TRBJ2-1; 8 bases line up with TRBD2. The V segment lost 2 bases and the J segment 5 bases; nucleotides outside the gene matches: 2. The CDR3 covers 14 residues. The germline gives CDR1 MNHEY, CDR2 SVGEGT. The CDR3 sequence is CASSYRGGNNEQFF. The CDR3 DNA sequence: TGTGCCAGCAGTTACCGGGGGGGAAACAATGAGCAGTTCTTC.

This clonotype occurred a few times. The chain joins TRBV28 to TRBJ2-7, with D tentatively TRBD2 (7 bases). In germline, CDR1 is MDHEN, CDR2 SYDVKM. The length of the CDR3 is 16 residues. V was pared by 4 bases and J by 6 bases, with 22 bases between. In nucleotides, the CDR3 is TGTGCCAGCAGTTACCCCCCCGTGGCGGGGGCACCCGAGCAGTACGTC. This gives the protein CASSYPPVAGAPEQYV.

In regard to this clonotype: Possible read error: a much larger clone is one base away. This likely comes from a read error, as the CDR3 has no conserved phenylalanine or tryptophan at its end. This CDR3 reads CASSYYRGAETQYL. As DNA, the CDR3 is TGTGCCAGCAGTTACTACAGGGGGGCAGAGACCCAGTACCTC. V usage is TRBV6-2 or TRBV6-3 and J usage is TRBJ2-5, with TRBD1 matching over 8 bases. Germline V lookup: CDR1 MNHEY, CDR2 SVGEGT. The CDR3 sequence is 14 residues long. V lost 1 base, J lost 4 bases, and 2 bases stayed unmatched.

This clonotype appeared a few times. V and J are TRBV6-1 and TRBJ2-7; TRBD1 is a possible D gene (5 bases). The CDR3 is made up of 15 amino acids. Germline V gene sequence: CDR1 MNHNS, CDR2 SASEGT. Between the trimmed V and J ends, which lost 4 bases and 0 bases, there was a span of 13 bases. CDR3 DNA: TGTGCCAGCAGTGTAGTACAGGTTAGCTCCTACGAGCAGTACGTC. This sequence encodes CASSVVQVSSYEQYV.

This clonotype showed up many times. CDR3 DNA: TGTGCCAGCATCCTCATCGGGCGGGGTCCTACCGACTATGGCTACACCTTC. It translates to CASILIGRGPTDYGYTF. This chain connects TRBV5-6 to TRBJ1-2, with D unresolved. Germline-derived CDR1 and CDR2 are SGHDT and YYEEEE. The CDR3 runs 17 residues. V was clipped by 6 bases and J by 3 bases, with 24 bases between them.

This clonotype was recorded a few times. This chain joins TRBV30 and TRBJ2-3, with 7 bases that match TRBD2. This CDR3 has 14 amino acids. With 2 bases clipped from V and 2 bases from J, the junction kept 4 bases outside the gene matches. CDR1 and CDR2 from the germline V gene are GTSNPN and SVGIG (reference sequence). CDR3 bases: TGTGCCTGGAGTCTAGCGGTTCCCACAGATACGCAGTATTTT. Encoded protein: CAWSLAVPTDTQYF.

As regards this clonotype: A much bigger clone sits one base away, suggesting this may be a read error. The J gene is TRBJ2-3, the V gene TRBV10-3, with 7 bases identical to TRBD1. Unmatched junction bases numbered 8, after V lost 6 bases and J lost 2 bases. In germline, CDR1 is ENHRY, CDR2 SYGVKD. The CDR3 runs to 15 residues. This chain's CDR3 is CAISKDRDDTDTQYF. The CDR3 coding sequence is TGTGCCATCAGCAAAGACAGGGACGACACAGATACGCAGTATTTT.

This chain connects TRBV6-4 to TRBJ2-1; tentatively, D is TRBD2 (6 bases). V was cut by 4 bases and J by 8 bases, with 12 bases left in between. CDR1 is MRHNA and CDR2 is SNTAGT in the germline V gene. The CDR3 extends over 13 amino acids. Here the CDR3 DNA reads TGTGCCAGCAGTGTGGGGGAGCGGGATGAGCAGTTCTTC. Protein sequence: CASSVGERDEQFF.

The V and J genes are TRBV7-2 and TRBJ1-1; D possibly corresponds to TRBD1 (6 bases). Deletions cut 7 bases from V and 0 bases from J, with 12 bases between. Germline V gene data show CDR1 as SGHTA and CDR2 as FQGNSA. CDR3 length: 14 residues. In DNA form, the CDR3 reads TGTGCCAGCACCTCGCAGGGGTTGAACACTGAAGCTTTCTTT. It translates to CASTSQGLNTEAFF.

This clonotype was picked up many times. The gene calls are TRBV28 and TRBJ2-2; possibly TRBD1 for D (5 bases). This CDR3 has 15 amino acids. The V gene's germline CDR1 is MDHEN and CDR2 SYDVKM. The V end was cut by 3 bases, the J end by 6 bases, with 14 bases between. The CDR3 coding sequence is TGTGCCAGCAGTTTCGGCAGGGAAGGTTCCGGGGAGCTGTTTTTT. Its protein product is CASSFGREGSGELFF. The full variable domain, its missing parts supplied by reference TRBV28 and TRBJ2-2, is DVKVTQSSRYLVKRTGEKVFLECVQDMDHENMFWYRQDPGLGLRLIYFSYDVKMKEKGDIPEGYSVSREKKERFSLILESASTNQTSMYLCASSFGREGSGELFFGEGSRLTVL.

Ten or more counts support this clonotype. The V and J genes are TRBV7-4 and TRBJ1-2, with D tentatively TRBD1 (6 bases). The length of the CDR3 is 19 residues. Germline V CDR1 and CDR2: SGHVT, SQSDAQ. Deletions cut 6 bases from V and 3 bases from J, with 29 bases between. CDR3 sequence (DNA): TGTGCCAGCAGTTCGGAGGATACTGGGGGGACACGGGGGGACTATGGCTACACCTTC. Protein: CASSSEDTGGTRGDYGYTF.

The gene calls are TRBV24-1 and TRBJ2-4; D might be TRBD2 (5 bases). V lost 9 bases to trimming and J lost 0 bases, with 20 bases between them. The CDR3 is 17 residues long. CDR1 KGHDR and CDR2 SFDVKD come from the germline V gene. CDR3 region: CATATGSGVVAKNIQYF. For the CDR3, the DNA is TGTGCCACCGCCACGGGCTCCGGGGTTGTAGCCAAAAACATTCAGTACTTC.